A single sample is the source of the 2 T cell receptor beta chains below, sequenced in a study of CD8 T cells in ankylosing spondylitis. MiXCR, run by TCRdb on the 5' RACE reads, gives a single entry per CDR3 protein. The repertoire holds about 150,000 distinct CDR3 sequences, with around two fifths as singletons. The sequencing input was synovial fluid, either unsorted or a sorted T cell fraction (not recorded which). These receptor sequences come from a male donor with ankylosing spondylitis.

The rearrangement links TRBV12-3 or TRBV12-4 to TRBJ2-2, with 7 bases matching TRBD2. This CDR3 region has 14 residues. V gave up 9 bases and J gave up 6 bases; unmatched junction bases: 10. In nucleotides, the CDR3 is TGTGCCAGTTGGGGCGGGGGAGAGGCCGGGGAGCTGTTTTTT. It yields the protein CASWGGGEAGELFF.

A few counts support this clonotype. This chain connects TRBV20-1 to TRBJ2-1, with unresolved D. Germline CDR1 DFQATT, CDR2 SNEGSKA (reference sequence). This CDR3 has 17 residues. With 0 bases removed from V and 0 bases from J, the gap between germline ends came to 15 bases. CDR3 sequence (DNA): TGCAGTGCTAGAGATATGCGCGGAGACATCTCCTACAATGAGCAGTTCTTC. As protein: CSARDMRGDISYNEQFF.